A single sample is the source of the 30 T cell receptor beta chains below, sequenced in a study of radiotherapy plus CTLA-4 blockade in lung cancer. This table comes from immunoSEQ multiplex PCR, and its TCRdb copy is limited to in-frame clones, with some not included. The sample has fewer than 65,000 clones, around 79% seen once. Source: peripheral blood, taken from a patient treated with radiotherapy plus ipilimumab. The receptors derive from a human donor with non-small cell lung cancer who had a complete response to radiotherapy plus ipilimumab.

CDR3 in amino acids: CASSSQTGTALSGYTF. In DNA, the CDR3 is TGTGCCAGCAGCTCCCAAACCGGGACAGCACTGAGTGGCTACACCTTC. The chain joins TRBV7-9 to TRBJ1-2; 7 nucleotides agree with TRBD1. With V trimmed by 4 bases and J by 7 bases, 15 bases remained unmatched. The length of the CDR3 is 16 residues. CDR1 SEHNR and CDR2 FQNEAQ come from the germline V gene (reference sequence).

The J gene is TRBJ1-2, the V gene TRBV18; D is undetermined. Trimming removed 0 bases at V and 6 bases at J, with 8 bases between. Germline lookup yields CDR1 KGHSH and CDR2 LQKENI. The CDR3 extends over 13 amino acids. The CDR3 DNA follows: TGTGCCAGCTCACCACCGTCGGAGGATGGCTACACCTTC. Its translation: CASSPPSEDGYTF.

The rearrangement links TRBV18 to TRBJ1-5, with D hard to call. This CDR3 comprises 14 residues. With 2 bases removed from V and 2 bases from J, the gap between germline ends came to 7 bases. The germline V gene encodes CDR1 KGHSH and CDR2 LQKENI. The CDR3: CASSPGRGNQPQHF. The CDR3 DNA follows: TGTGCCAGCTCACCAGGGAGAGGCAATCAGCCCCAGCATTTT.

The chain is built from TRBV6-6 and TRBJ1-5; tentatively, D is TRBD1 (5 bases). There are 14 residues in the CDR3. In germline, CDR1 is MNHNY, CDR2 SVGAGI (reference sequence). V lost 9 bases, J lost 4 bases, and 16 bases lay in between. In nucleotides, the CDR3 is TGTGCCAGTCGGGAGGGGTTGTCGAATCAGCCCCAGCATTTT. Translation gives CASREGLSNQPQHF.

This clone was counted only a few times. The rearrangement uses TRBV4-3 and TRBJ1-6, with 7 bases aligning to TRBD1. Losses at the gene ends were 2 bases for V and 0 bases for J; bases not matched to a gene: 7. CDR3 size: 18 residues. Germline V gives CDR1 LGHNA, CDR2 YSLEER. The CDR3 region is CASSQKGQSSSYNSPLHF. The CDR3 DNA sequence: TGCGCCAGCAGCCAAAAGGGACAGAGCAGCTCCTATAATTCACCCCTCCACTTT.

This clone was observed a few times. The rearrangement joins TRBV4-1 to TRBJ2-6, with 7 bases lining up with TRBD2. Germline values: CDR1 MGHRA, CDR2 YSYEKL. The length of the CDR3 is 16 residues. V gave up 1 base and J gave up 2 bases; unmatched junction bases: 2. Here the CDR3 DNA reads TGCGCCAGCAGCCAAGGTCGGGGGGCTGGGGCCAACGTCCTGACTTTC. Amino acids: CASSQGRGAGANVLTF.

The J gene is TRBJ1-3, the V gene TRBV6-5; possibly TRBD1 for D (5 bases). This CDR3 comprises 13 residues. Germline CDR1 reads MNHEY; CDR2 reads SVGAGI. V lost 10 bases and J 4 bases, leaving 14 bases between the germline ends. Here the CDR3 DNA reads TGTGCCACCGCGGGGGGGAACGGAAACACCATATATTTT. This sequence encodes CATAGGNGNTIYF.

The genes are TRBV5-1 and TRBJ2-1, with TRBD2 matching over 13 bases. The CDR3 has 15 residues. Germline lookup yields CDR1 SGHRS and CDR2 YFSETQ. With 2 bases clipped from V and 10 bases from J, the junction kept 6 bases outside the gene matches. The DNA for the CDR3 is TGCGCCAGCAGCTTTACTAGCGGGAGGGCCCAAGAGCAGTTCTTC. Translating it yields CASSFTSGRAQEQFF.

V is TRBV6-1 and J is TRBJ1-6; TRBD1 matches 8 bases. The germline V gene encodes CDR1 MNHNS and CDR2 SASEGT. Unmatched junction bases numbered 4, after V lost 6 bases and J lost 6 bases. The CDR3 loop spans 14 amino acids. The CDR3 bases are TGTGCCAGCAGGGTCGGACAGGGTAATTCACCCCTCCACTTT. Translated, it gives CASRVGQGNSPLHF.

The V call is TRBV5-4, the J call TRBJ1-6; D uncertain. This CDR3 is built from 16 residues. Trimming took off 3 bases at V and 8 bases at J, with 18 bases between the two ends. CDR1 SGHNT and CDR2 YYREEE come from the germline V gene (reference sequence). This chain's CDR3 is CASSWNWRGFYSPLHF. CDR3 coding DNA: TGTGCCAGCAGCTGGAATTGGAGAGGGTTTTATTCACCCCTCCACTTT.

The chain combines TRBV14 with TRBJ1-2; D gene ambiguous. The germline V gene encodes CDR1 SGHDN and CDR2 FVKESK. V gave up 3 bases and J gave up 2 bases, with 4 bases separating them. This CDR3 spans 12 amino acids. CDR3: CASSQQNYGYTF. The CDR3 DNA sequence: TGTGCCAGCAGCCAGCAGAACTATGGCTACACCTTC.

This chain's CDR3 is CSAGGGLSYNEQFF. CDR3 nucleotides: TGCAGCGCTGGGGGGGGACTCTCCTACAATGAGCAGTTCTTC. The rearrangement uses TRBV29-1 and TRBJ2-1; 7 bases are shared with TRBD2. CDR1 is SQVTM and CDR2 is ANQGSEA in the germline V gene. The CDR3 extends over 14 amino acids. V shed 7 bases and J 0 bases; nucleotides not matched to a gene: 6.

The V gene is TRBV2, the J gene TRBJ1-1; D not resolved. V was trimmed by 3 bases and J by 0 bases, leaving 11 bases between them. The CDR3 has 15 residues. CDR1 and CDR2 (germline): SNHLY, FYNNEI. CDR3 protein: CASSDFTNMNTEAFF. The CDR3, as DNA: TGTGCCAGCAGTGATTTCACCAACATGAACACTGAAGCTTTCTTT.

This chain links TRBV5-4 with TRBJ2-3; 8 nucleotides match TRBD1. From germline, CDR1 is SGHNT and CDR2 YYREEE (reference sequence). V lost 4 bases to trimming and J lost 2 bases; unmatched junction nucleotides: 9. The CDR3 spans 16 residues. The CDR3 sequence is CASSSDRGYYTDTQYF. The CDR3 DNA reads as TGTGCCAGCAGCAGCGACAGGGGCTATTACACAGATACGCAGTATTTT.

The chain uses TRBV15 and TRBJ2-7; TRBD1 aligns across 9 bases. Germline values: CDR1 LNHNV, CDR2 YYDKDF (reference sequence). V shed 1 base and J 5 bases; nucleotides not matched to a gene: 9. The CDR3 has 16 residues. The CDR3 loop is CATSRGFGTGSDEQYF. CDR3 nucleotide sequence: TGTGCCACCAGCAGAGGTTTTGGGACAGGGAGTGACGAGCAGTACTTC.

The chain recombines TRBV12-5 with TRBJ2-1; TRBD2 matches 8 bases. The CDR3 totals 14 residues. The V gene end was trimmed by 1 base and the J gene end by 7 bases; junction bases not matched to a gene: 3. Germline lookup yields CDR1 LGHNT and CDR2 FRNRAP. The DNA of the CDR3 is TGTGCTAGTGGTTTGGGGACTAGCCAGAATGAGCAGTTCTTC. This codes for CASGLGTSQNEQFF.

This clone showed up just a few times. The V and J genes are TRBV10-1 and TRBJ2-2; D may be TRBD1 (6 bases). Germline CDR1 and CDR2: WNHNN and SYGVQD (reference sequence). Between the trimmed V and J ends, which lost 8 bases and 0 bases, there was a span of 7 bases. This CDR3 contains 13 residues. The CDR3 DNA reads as TGCGCCAGCGGGACACCGAACACCGGGGAGCTGTTTTTT. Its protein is CASGTPNTGELFF.

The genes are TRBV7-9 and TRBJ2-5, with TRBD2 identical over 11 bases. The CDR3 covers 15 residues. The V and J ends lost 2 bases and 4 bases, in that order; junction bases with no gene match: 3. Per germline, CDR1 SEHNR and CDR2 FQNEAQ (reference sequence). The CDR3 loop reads CASSLLAGGVETQYF. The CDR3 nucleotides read TGTGCCAGCAGCTTACTAGCGGGGGGCGTAGAGACCCAGTACTTC. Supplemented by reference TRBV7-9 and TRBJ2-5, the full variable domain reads DTGVSQNPRHKITKRGQNVTFRCDPISEHNRLYWYRQTLGQGPEFLTYFQNEAQLEKSRLLSDRFSAERPKGSFSTLEIQRTEQGDSAMYLCASSLLAGGVETQYFGPGTRLLVL.

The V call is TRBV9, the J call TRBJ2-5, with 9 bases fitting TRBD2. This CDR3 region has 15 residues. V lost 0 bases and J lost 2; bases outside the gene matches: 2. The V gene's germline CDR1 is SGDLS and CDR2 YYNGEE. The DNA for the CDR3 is TGTGCCAGCAGCGTAGCTAGCGGGGTACAAGAGACCCAGTACTTC. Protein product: CASSVASGVQETQYF.

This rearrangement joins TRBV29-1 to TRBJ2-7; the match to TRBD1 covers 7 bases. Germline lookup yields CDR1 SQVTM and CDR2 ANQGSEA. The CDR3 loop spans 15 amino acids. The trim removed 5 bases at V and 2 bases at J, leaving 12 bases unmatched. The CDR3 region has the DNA TGCAGCGTTACAGGACAGGACTCAGTTACCTACGAGCAGTACTTC. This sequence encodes CSVTGQDSVTYEQYF.

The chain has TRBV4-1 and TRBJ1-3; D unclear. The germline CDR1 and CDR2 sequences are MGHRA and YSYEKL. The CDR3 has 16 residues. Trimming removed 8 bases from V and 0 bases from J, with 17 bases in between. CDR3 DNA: TGCGCCAGCTTAGATGGTCCCGTCGGCTCTGGAAACACCATATATTTT. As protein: CASLDGPVGSGNTIYF.

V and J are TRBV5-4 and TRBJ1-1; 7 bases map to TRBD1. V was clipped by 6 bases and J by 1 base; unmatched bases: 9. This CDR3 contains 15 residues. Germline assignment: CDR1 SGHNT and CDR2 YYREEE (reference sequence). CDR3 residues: CASNQGGRQNTEAFF. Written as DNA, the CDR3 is TGTGCCAGCAACCAAGGGGGCAGGCAGAACACTGAAGCTTTCTTT.

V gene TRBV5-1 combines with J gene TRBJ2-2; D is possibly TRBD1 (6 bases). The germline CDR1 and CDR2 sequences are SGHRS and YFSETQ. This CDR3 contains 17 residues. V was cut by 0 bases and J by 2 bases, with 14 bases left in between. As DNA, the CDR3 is TGCGCCAGCAGCTTGGTCCCCAGGGGTGGTAACACCGGGGAGCTGTTTTTT. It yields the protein CASSLVPRGGNTGELFF.

The CDR3 loop reads CAISESTVVYEQYF. CDR3 bases: TGTGCCATCAGTGAGTCAACAGTGGTCTACGAGCAGTACTTC. The chain links TRBV10-3 to TRBJ2-7; D ambiguous. V was clipped by 0 bases and J by 3 bases, with 9 bases between them. This CDR3 is 14 amino acids long. The germline V gene encodes CDR1 ENHRY and CDR2 SYGVKD.

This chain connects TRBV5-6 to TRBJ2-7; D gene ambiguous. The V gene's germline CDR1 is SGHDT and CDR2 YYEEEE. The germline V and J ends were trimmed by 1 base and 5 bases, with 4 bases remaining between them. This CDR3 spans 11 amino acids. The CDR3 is CASSLRHEQYF. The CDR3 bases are TGTGCCAGCAGCTTGCGTCACGAGCAGTACTTC.

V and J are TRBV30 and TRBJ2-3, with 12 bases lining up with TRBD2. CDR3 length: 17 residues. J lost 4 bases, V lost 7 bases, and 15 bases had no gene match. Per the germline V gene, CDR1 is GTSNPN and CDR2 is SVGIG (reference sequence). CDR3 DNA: TGTGCCTCTCAGAGGGCTAGCGGGAGGGCCTTCCCAGATACGCAGTATTTT. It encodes CASQRASGRAFPDTQYF.

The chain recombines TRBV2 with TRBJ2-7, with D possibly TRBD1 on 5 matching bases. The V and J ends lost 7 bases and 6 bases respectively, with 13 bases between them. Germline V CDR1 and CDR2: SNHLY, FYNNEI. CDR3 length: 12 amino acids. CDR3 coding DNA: TGTGCCAGCACGATACAGGCGTTCGAGCAGTACTTC. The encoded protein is CASTIQAFEQYF. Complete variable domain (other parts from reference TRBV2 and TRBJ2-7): EPEVTQTPSHQVTQMGQEVILRCVPISNHLYFYWYRQILGQKVEFLVSFYNNEISEKSEIFDDQFSVERPDGSNFTLKIRSTKLEDSAMYFCASTIQAFEQYFGPGTRLTVT.

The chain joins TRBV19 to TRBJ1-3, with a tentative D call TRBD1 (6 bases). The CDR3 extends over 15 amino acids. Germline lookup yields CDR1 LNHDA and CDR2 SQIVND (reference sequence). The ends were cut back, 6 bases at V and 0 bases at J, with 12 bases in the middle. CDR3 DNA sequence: TGTGCCAGTAGACAGGGCCTTCACTCTGGAAACACCATATATTTT. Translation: CASRQGLHSGNTIYF.

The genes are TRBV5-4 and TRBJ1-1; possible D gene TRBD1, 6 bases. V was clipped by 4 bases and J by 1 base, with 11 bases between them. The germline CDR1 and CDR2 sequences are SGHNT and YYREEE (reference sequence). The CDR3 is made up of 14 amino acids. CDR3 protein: CASSRRDKNTEAFF. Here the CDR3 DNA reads TGTGCCAGCAGCCGCCGGGACAAGAACACTGAAGCTTTCTTT.

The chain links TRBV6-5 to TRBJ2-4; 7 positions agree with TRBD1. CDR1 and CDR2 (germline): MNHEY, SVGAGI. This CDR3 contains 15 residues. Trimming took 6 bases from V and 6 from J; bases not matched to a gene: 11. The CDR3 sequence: CASRLEYRGGNIQYF. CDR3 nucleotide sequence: TGTGCCAGCAGATTGGAATACAGGGGTGGAAACATTCAGTACTTC.